The 16 T cell receptor beta chains in this list originate from one sample, sequenced in a study of T cell changes during pregnancy in multiple sclerosis. TCRdb keeps only in-frame clones here, not all; method: immunoSEQ multiplex PCR. Seen here are tens of thousands of clones, 94% observed once, and the top ten hold approximately 0.84%. The sequencing here drew on peripheral blood, taken in the third trimester of pregnancy. These TCRs come from a female donor with multiple sclerosis, enrolled in a pregnancy study.

CDR3 DNA sequence: TGCGCCAGCAGCTTGGCGGCGGGAGAGTACAATGAGCAGTTCTTC. This sequence encodes CASSLAAGEYNEQFF. This chain links TRBV5-1 with TRBJ2-1, with 7 bases fitting TRBD2. The CDR3 covers 15 residues. Unmatched junction bases numbered 4, after V lost 0 bases and J lost 4 bases. From germline, CDR1 is SGHRS and CDR2 YFSETQ.

This clone appeared a few times. The chain has TRBV4-3 and TRBJ1-1; possible D gene TRBD1, 5 bases. Germline CDR1 and CDR2: LGHNA and YSLEER. Between the trimmed V and J ends, which lost 0 bases and 8 bases, there was a span of 13 bases. CDR3 length: 14 amino acids. The CDR3 DNA sequence: TGCGCCAGCAGCCAAGAGCTTCAGGGTCTCGAAGCTTTCTTT. It specifies CASSQELQGLEAFF.

The gene calls are TRBV6-1 and TRBJ2-2, with no clear D. The CDR3 spans 13 residues. The ends were cut back, 3 bases at V and 5 bases at J, with 7 bases in the middle. Germline CDR1 and CDR2: MNHNS and SASEGT. The CDR3, as DNA: TGTGCCAGCAGTGAGATAGTTACCGGGGAGCTGTTTTTT. Residues: CASSEIVTGELFF.

In the case of this clone: At the DNA level, this CDR3 is encoded by other sequences in the same sample as well. The chain links TRBV9 to TRBJ1-2, with TRBD1 as a possible D gene (6 bases). In germline, CDR1 is SGDLS, CDR2 YYNGEE. This CDR3 is 12 amino acids long. Trimming pared 3 bases from V and 4 bases from J, leaving 7 bases between. The DNA for the CDR3 is TGTGCCAGCAGCGACAGGGTCTATGGCTACACCTTC. The encoded protein is CASSDRVYGYTF.

The V gene is TRBV19, the J gene TRBJ1-1; tentatively, D is TRBD1 (6 bases). Germline V gene data show CDR1 as LNHDA and CDR2 as SQIVND (reference sequence). The germline V and J ends were trimmed by 1 base and 1 base, with 7 bases remaining between them. This CDR3 has 14 residues. DNA for the CDR3: TGTGCCAGTAGTATAGGGACAGCGAACACTGAAGCTTTCTTT. It is translated as CASSIGTANTEAFF.

The chain couples TRBV28 to TRBJ2-7, with 9 bases aligning to TRBD1. Germline CDR1 is MDHEN and CDR2 is SYDVKM. J gave up 4 bases and V 3 bases, and 16 bases lay outside the gene matches. The CDR3 covers 18 residues. CDR3 nucleotides: TGTGCCAGCAGTTTTATTTTTGGTTTGGGACAGGGTTCATACGAGCAGTACTTC. Translation: CASSFIFGLGQGSYEQYF.

The table lists this clone with a few counts. This chain links TRBV30 with TRBJ1-1; D is possibly TRBD1 (5 bases). The CDR3 contains 13 residues. Trimming pared 4 bases from V and 1 base from J, leaving 10 bases between. CDR1 is GTSNPN, CDR2 SVGIG, per germline (reference sequence). CDR3 sequence (DNA): TGTGCCTGGACCTATCAGGGGAACACTGAAGCTTTCTTT. As protein: CAWTYQGNTEAFF. Full variable domain (outside the CDR3, taken from reference TRBV30 and TRBJ1-1): SQTIHQWPATLVQPVGSPLSLECTVEGTSNPNLYWYRQAAGRGLQLLFYSVGIGQISSEVPQNLSASRPQDRQFILSSKKLLLSDSGFYLCAWTYQGNTEAFFGQGTRLTVV.

This chain uses TRBV4-2 with TRBJ2-5; TRBD2 agrees at 12 bases. The CDR3 consists of 16 residues. With 1 base clipped from V and 7 bases from J, the junction kept 7 bases outside the gene matches. Germline values: CDR1 LGHNA, CDR2 YNFKEQ. The CDR3 sequence: CASSQAGTSGSRTQYF. The CDR3 nucleotides read TGTGCCAGCAGCCAAGCCGGGACTAGCGGGTCCAGGACCCAGTACTTC.

The chain combines TRBV25-1 with TRBJ1-2, with 10 bases lining up with TRBD1. Per germline, CDR1 MGHDK and CDR2 SYGVNS. V lost 8 bases to trimming and J lost 5 bases; unmatched junction nucleotides: 5. The CDR3 sequence is 13 residues long. The CDR3, as DNA: TGTGCCAGCGGACCGGGACAGGGGTATGGCTACACCTTC. This codes for CASGPGQGYGYTF.

The V and J genes are TRBV4-2 and TRBJ2-7, with 12 nucleotides matching TRBD2. The germline CDR1 and CDR2 sequences are LGHNA and YNFKEQ. The CDR3 contains 17 residues. V trimming: 1 base; J trimming: 3 bases; junction bases outside the gene matches: 7. The CDR3, as DNA: TGTGCCAGCAGCCAAGCGACCGGACTAGCGGGGATCTACGAGCAGTACTTC. Translating it yields CASSQATGLAGIYEQYF.

V gene TRBV29-1 combines with J gene TRBJ2-5; 10 bases are a match to TRBD1. Germline V gene lookup returns CDR1 SQVTM and CDR2 ANQGSEA. V was pared by 7 bases and J by 7 bases, with 9 bases of the junction left unmatched. CDR3 length equals 13 residues. CDR3 in DNA: TGCAGCGGTGGGACAGGGGCTGGAGGGACCCAGTACTTC. Amino acid sequence: CSGGTGAGGTQYF. Complete variable domain (other parts from reference TRBV29-1 and TRBJ2-5): SAVISQKPSRDICQRGTSLTIQCQVDSQVTMMFWYRQQPGQSLTLIATANQGSEATYESGFVIDKFPISRPNLTFSTLTVSNMSPEDSSIYLCSGGTGAGGTQYFGPGTRLLVL.

The chain has TRBV18 and TRBJ1-1; D is uncertain. The germline V gene has CDR1 KGHSH and CDR2 LQKENI. The CDR3 consists of 14 residues. Trimming cost V 4 bases and J 3 bases, with 12 bases left between them. The CDR3 loop is CASSLRAGDTEAFF. Written as DNA, the CDR3 is TGTGCCAGCTCACTGCGGGCCGGAGACACTGAAGCTTTCTTT.

The rearrangement uses TRBV29-1 and TRBJ2-5, with 11 bases identical to TRBD2. The CDR3 loop spans 14 amino acids. Germline V lookup: CDR1 SQVTM, CDR2 ANQGSEA. The J segment lost 6 bases and the V segment lost 6 bases, leaving 9 bases of the junction unmatched. The CDR3 sequence is CSVALAGVPKTQYF. The CDR3, as DNA: TGCAGCGTCGCACTAGCGGGAGTTCCGAAGACCCAGTACTTC.

The chain links TRBV5-4 to TRBJ2-5; 16 nucleotides agree with TRBD2. The J segment lost 4 bases and the V segment lost 4 bases, leaving 13 bases of the junction unmatched. This CDR3 is 19 amino acids long. Germline V CDR1 and CDR2: SGHNT, YYREEE (reference sequence). The CDR3 spells CASSPTGTSGRAAGETQYF. In nucleotides, the CDR3 is TGTGCCAGCAGCCCTACCGGGACTAGCGGGAGGGCTGCGGGAGAGACCCAGTACTTC.

The V call is TRBV29-1, the J call TRBJ2-7, with 10 bases aligning to TRBD1. V lost 4 bases, J lost 6 bases, and 6 bases stayed unmatched. The CDR3 runs 13 residues. Germline V lookup: CDR1 SQVTM, CDR2 ANQGSEA. CDR3 in amino acids: CSVGLDRGIEQYF. The CDR3 region has the DNA TGCAGCGTTGGATTGGACAGGGGGATCGAGCAGTACTTC.

V gene TRBV30 combines with J gene TRBJ2-5, with 8 positions matching TRBD1. Germline V gene lookup returns CDR1 GTSNPN and CDR2 SVGIG (reference sequence). J gave up 4 bases and V 7 bases, and 5 bases lay outside the gene matches. The CDR3 loop spans 12 amino acids. In nucleotides, the CDR3 is TGTGCCTTTGACAGGGGAGGAGAGACCCAGTACTTC. Its translation: CAFDRGGETQYF.